This entry lists 18 T cell receptor beta chains sequenced from one sample in a study of CD8+ T cells in alopecia areata. Treatment specified: oral pan-JAK inhibitor, 5-10 mg twice daily. Extraction of RNA preceded its reverse transcription into cDNA, which served as the sequencing template. Assay: immunoSEQ multiplex PCR; the TCRdb copy retains only in-frame clones and omits some. Of approximately 140,000 clones listed, roughly four fifths were seen once; the top ten hold around 25%. Material: CD8+ T cells sorted from blood, obtained at week 4, from a patient treated with tofacitinib. These receptors all stem from a human donor with alopecia areata.

This clone turned up a few times. The chain joins TRBV7-2 to TRBJ2-3, with 9 positions matching TRBD2. The length of the CDR3 is 18 residues. The V gene's germline CDR1 is SGHTA and CDR2 FQGNSA. V shed 1 base and J 0 bases; nucleotides not matched to a gene: 8. The CDR3 loop reads CASSLVSSGAVSTDTQYF. In DNA form, the CDR3 reads TGTGCCAGCAGCTTAGTCTCTAGCGGGGCAGTTAGCACAGATACGCAGTATTTT.

Of note for this clone: The junction shows a germline mismatch at one end, possibly a read error. The CDR3 loop is CASSLDVDREQYF. The CDR3 DNA reads as TGTGCTAGCAGCTTAGACGTTGACCGTGAGCAGTACTTC. The chain recombines TRBV7-7 with TRBJ2-7; the D is unclear. CDR1 is SSHAT, CDR2 FNYEAQ, per germline (reference sequence). This CDR3 contains 13 residues. Using reference TRBV7-7 and TRBJ2-7 for the parts outside the CDR3, the full variable domain is GAGVSQSPRYKVTKRGQDVTLRCDPISSHATLYWYQQALGQGPEFLTYFNYEAQPDKSGLPSDRFSAERPEGSISTLTIQRTEQRDSAMYRCASSLDVDREQYFGPGTRLTVT.

The gene calls are TRBV13 and TRBJ1-2; 7 bases are a match to TRBD1. Germline V CDR1 and CDR2: PRHDT, FYEKMQ (reference sequence). The CDR3 covers 13 residues. Trimming cost V 2 bases and J 3 bases; bases outside gene matches: 0. CDR3 sequence reads: CASSLQGDYGYTF. CDR3 nucleotides: TGTGCCAGCAGCTTACAGGGGGACTATGGCTACACCTTC. Full variable domain (rest looked up from reference TRBV13 and TRBJ1-2): AAGVIQSPRHLIKEKRETATLKCYPIPRHDTVYWYQQGPGQDPQFLISFYEKMQSDKGSIPDRFSAQQFSDYHSELNMSSLELGDSALYFCASSLQGDYGYTFGSGTRLTVV.

This clone has just one count. The gene calls are TRBV2 and TRBJ2-7; no clear D. V shed 5 bases and J shed 4 bases, with 12 bases lying between them. Per the germline V gene, CDR1 is SNHLY and CDR2 is FYNNEI. The CDR3 runs to 13 residues. Here the CDR3 reads CASSHGRGYEQYF. Here the CDR3 DNA reads TGTGCCAGCAGTCACGGCCGCGGATACGAGCAGTACTTC. Together with reference TRBV2 and TRBJ2-7, the CDR3 gives the full variable domain: EPEVTQTPSHQVTQMGQEVILRCVPISNHLYFYWYRQILGQKVEFLVSFYNNEISEKSEIFDDQFSVERPDGSNFTLKIRSTKLEDSAMYFCASSHGRGYEQYFGPGTRLTVT.

This clone was seen a few times. The chain combines TRBV6-6 with TRBJ2-1; TRBD2 might be the D (6 bases). The CDR3 sequence is 14 residues long. From germline, CDR1 is MNHNY and CDR2 SVGAGI (reference sequence). Deletions cut 7 bases from V and 5 bases from J, with 15 bases between. In nucleotides, the CDR3 is TGTGCCAGCACCTTCGGAGGGAACCACAATGAGCAGTTCTTC. The encoded protein is CASTFGGNHNEQFF.

This clone was recorded only once. The rearrangement joins TRBV13 to TRBJ2-7; TRBD1 agrees at 7 bases. Germline V lookup: CDR1 PRHDT, CDR2 FYEKMQ (reference sequence). Trimming removed 2 bases from V and 4 bases from J; junction bases left unmatched: 5. The CDR3 sequence is 14 residues long. The CDR3, as DNA: TGTGCCAGCAGCTTAAGACAGGGAGCGTACGAGCAGTACTTC. Protein product: CASSLRQGAYEQYF.

The chain combines TRBV7-9 with TRBJ2-7, with D uncertain. The V gene's germline CDR1 is SEHNR and CDR2 FQNEAQ (reference sequence). Deletions cut 4 bases from V and 2 bases from J, with 9 bases between. The CDR3 consists of 13 residues. The CDR3 reads CASSSKGPYEQYF. The CDR3 nucleotides are TGTGCCAGCAGCTCAAAGGGTCCCTACGAGCAGTACTTC. Complete variable domain (other parts from reference TRBV7-9 and TRBJ2-7): DTGVSQNPRHKITKRGQNVTFRCDPISEHNRLYWYRQTLGQGPEFLTYFQNEAQLEKSRLLSDRFSAERPKGSFSTLEIQRTEQGDSAMYLCASSSKGPYEQYFGPGTRLTVT.

The CDR3 bases are TGTGCCAGCAGCTCCGGGACAGGGGGCAGGTCCTACGAGCAGTACTTC. It yields the protein CASSSGTGGRSYEQYF. The chain links TRBV7-9 to TRBJ2-7; 12 bases fit TRBD1. The germline CDR1 and CDR2 sequences are SEHNR and FQNEAQ (reference sequence). Losses at the gene ends were 4 bases for V and 1 base for J; bases not matched to a gene: 5. CDR3 length: 16 residues.

This rearrangement joins TRBV29-1 to TRBJ2-3; 9 positions agree with TRBD1. CDR1 is SQVTM and CDR2 is ANQGSEA in the germline V gene. Losses at the gene ends were 2 bases for V and 5 bases for J; bases not matched to a gene: 8. This CDR3 is built from 15 residues. This CDR3 is CSVESGQGYGDTQYF. In DNA, the CDR3 is TGCAGCGTTGAATCGGGACAGGGCTATGGAGATACGCAGTATTTT.

The chain carries TRBV29-1 and TRBJ2-7; D gene ambiguous. The length of the CDR3 is 15 residues. Per germline, CDR1 SQVTM and CDR2 ANQGSEA. With 3 bases removed from V and 0 bases from J, the gap between germline ends came to 15 bases. Here the CDR3 reads CSVEDPQLSSYEQYF. As DNA, the CDR3 is TGCAGCGTTGAGGACCCACAGCTGAGCTCCTACGAGCAGTACTTC.

This chain uses TRBV7-9 with TRBJ2-1; TRBD2 is a possible D gene (7 bases). From germline, CDR1 is SEHNR and CDR2 FQNEAQ (reference sequence). The length of the CDR3 is 15 residues. The V end was cut by 4 bases, the J end by 6 bases, with 16 bases between. The DNA of the CDR3 is TGTGCCAGCAGCTCCATTACCGGGGGGCCCAATGAGCAGTTCTTC. Protein sequence: CASSSITGGPNEQFF.

This clone has only a few counts. The chain joins TRBV27 to TRBJ2-2; D is undetermined. V dropped 2 bases and J dropped 5 bases, with 9 bases sitting between them. Per germline, CDR1 MNHEY and CDR2 SMNVEV (reference sequence). CDR3 length: 14 amino acids. CDR3: CASSLIAGTGELFF. The CDR3 nucleotides read TGTGCCAGCAGTTTAATCGCCGGAACCGGGGAGCTGTTTTTT.

This chain joins TRBV29-1 and TRBJ2-3, with D perhaps matching TRBD2 (5 bases). V was shortened by 6 bases and J by 6 bases, with 13 bases between the two germline ends. Germline-derived CDR1 and CDR2 are SQVTM and ANQGSEA. This CDR3 has 12 residues. Written as DNA, the CDR3 is TGCAGCGTCGCCGGGTCGGGGGATACGCAGTATTTT. It yields the protein CSVAGSGDTQYF.

The table lists this clone with a count of one. The V gene is TRBV14, the J gene TRBJ2-1; a possible D gene is TRBD2 (5 bases). Trimming cost V 0 bases and J 3 bases, with 18 bases left between them. The V gene's germline CDR1 is SGHDN and CDR2 FVKESK. CDR3 length: 18 residues. The CDR3 coding sequence is TGTGCCAGCAGCCAAGATCTCGGAGGCGGATTAAGCTACAATGAGCAGTTCTTC. Encoded protein: CASSQDLGGGLSYNEQFF.

V and J are TRBV15 and TRBJ2-7; 8 nucleotides match TRBD1. Germline V CDR1 and CDR2: LNHNV, YYDKDF (reference sequence). The junction had 5 bases not matched to a gene; V was cut back by 0 bases and J by 7 bases. CDR3 length: 14 residues. CDR3 amino acids: CATSREDRAGEQYF. The CDR3 DNA sequence: TGTGCCACCAGCAGAGAGGACAGGGCGGGTGAGCAGTACTTC. Full variable domain (rest looked up from reference TRBV15 and TRBJ2-7): DAMVIQNPRYQVTQFGKPVTLSCSQTLNHNVMYWYQQKSSQAPKLLFHYYDKDFNNEADTPDNFQSRRPNTSFCFLDIRSPGLGDTAMYLCATSREDRAGEQYFGPGTRLTVT.

The chain carries TRBV10-3 and TRBJ2-3, with a possible D match to TRBD1 (8 bases). Germline values: CDR1 ENHRY, CDR2 SYGVKD. The V gene lost 10 bases and the J gene lost 5 bases, with 22 bases spanning the gap. The CDR3 has 15 amino acids. The chain's CDR3 is CASAQGERGGDTQYF. CDR3 DNA: TGTGCCAGCGCACAGGGGGAACGCGGGGGAGATACGCAGTATTTT.

This chain links TRBV7-9 with TRBJ2-1, with 8 nucleotides matching TRBD1. This CDR3 contains 17 residues. Germline V gene data show CDR1 as SEHNR and CDR2 as FQNEAQ (reference sequence). The trim removed 1 base at V and 5 bases at J, leaving 10 bases unmatched. As DNA, the CDR3 is TGTGCCAGCAGCTTAGGAGGATTGGACAGGGTGAACAATGAGCAGTTCTTC. Translated, it gives CASSLGGLDRVNNEQFF.

The chain uses TRBV27 and TRBJ2-2; D remains ambiguous. Germline V gives CDR1 MNHEY, CDR2 SMNVEV (reference sequence). The CDR3 covers 16 residues. The V end lost 0 bases, the J end lost 0 bases, and 8 bases lay between the germline ends. This chain's CDR3 is CASSLSTGTNTGELFF. The CDR3 DNA sequence: TGTGCCAGCAGTTTATCTACGGGTACGAACACCGGGGAGCTGTTTTTT.